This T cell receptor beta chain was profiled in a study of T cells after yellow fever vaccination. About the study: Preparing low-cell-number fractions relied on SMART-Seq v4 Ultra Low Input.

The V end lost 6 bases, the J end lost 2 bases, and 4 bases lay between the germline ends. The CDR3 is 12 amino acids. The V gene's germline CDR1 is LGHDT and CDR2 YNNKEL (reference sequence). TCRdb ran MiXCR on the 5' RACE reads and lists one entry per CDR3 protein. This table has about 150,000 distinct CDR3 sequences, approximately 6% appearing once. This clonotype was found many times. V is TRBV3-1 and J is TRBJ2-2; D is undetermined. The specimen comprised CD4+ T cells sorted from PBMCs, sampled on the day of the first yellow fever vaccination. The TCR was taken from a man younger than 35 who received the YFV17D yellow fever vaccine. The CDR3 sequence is CASSQNTGELFF. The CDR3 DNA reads TGTGCCAGCAGTCAAAACACCGGGGAGCTGTTTTTT.